This T cell receptor (beta chain) stems from a study of blood T cell repertoires in COVID-19. Study context: The origin of the acute and convalescent COVID-19 samples was the United States, Italy and Spain. In each case, the material was cDNA or gDNA derived from T cells, B-cell-depleted T cells, or PBMCs.

Original handling: Using reference gene primer amplification, nucleated cell counts were estimated. TCRdb's copy holds only in-frame clones and misses some; the assay was immunoSEQ multiplex PCR. The V and J calls and clone size come from that table; D and trimming were worked out from the DNA. The sample lists over 100,000 clones, about 91% seen once, with approximately 5.6% in the top ten. This clone was detected once. The CDR3 length is 14 residues. CDR1 SQVTM and CDR2 ANQGSEA come from the germline V gene. The trim removed 7 bases at V and 7 bases at J, leaving 10 bases unmatched. This clonotype was sampled from a human donor in a cohort sampled during active COVID-19. Sequencing was done on a sample of peripheral blood. The J gene is TRBJ1-6, the V gene TRBV29-1; 7 nucleotides agree with TRBD1. In nucleotides, the CDR3 is TGCAGCGCGTCCTCCGGGACAGTGAATTCACCCCTCCACTTT. Its translation: CSASSGTVNSPLHF.